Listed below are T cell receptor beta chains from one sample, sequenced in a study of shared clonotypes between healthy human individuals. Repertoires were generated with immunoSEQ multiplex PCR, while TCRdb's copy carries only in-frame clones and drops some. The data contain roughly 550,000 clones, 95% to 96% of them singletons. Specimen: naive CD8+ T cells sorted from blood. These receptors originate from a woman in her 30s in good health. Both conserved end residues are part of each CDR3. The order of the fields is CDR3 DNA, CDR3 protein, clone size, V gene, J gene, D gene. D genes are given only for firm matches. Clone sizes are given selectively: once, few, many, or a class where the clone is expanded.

TGTGCCAGCAGCCCGACCCCGTCTCGGGACTTTGATCTACGCGAGCAGTACTTC	CASSPTPSRDFDLREQYF	.	TRBV11-2	TRBJ2-7	.
TGTGCCAGCAGCTTGGAGGGCGGGAGGGCCCCCAATGAGCAGTTCTTC	CASSLEGGRAPNEQFF	few	TRBV5-8	TRBJ2-1	TRBD2
TGTGCCACCAGCAGAGACCTCTATCAGACACGGGAGCAGTTCTTC	CATSRDLYQTREQFF	.	TRBV15	TRBJ2-1	.
TGCGCCAGCAGCCTAAGGACGGATAACATGAACACTGAAGCTTTCTTT	CASSLRTDNMNTEAFF	.	TRBV4-1	TRBJ1-1	.
TGTGCCAGCAGCTTAGAGGGGGTAGTAGGGTATGGCTACACCTTC	CASSLEGVVGYGYTF	.	TRBV7-9	TRBJ1-2	.
TGTGCCAGCAGGTACTCAGGGGGAGGAATAGAGACCCAGTACTTC	CASRYSGGGIETQYF	.	TRBV11-1	TRBJ2-5	.
TGTGCCAGCAGTTCACCCACCTTGACACACTACAATGAGCAGTTCTTC	CASSSPTLTHYNEQFF	.	TRBV28	TRBJ2-1	.
TGTGCCAGCAGCTTATCGGGAGACTTTTGGGATGAGCAGTTCTTC	CASSLSGDFWDEQFF	.	TRBV7-8	TRBJ2-1	.
TGTGCCATCAGTGAGGGGGGACAGGGAGTCAACTATGGCTACACCTTC	CAISEGGQGVNYGYTF	.	TRBV10-3	TRBJ1-2	TRBD1
TGTGCCAGCAGCCGGATGGGACGGGAAGCTACCACAGATACGCAGTATTTT	CASSRMGREATTDTQYF	.	TRBV4-2	TRBJ2-3	.
TGTGCCAGTAGTATGTTGCACGGGAGGGCCCTTGAGCAGTTCTTC	CASSMLHGRALEQFF	.	TRBV19	TRBJ2-1	TRBD2
TGTGCCACCTTGCCCTCGGGAGGGCCTTACGAGCAGTACTTC	CATLPSGGPYEQYF	.	TRBV27	TRBJ2-7	TRBD2
TGTGCCAGCAGTTCGGCCATAGAGTCGCAAGAGACCCAGTACTTC	CASSSAIESQETQYF	.	TRBV28	TRBJ2-5	.
TGTGCCAGCAGTACTTCCCGGCGACTAGCGGTTCCCTACAATGAGCAGTTCTTC	CASSTSRRLAVPYNEQFF	.	TRBV27	TRBJ2-1	TRBD2
TGTGCCAGCGAAGAGCGGGACCCCGGGTATGAGCAGTTCTTC	CASEERDPGYEQFF	.	TRBV2	TRBJ2-1	TRBD2
TGTGCCAGCAGCCGTGGACTAGCGGGGGGAAGGAATACGCAGTATTTT	CASSRGLAGGRNTQYF	.	TRBV7-9	TRBJ2-3	TRBD2
TGTGCCACCAGCAGAGATAAAGGGGGTCAGCCCCAGCATTTT	CATSRDKGGQPQHF	.	TRBV15	TRBJ1-5	.
TGTGCCAGCAGTTTTCGACAGGGATATCAGCCCCAGCATTTT	CASSFRQGYQPQHF	.	TRBV28	TRBJ1-5	TRBD1
TGTGCCAGCAGCTTAGATTTGACAGGGCCACATGGCTACACCTTC	CASSLDLTGPHGYTF	.	TRBV11-2	TRBJ1-2	TRBD1
TGTGCCAGCAGCACCTCCTTTCGGGGGCAGGGAGAAAAACTGTTTTTT	CASSTSFRGQGEKLFF	.	TRBV5-8	TRBJ1-4	.
TGTGCCAGCAGTGAATCTGCATACTTGACAGAAAACACCGGGGAGCTGTTTTTT	CASSESAYLTENTGELFF	.	TRBV6-1	TRBJ2-2	.
TGTGCCAGCTTAGCGGGACTCACCGGGGAGCTGTTTTTT	CASLAGLTGELFF	.	TRBV7-9	TRBJ2-2	TRBD2
TGTGCCAGCAGCCCCCGTGGTAGCGGTACCTACGAGCAGTACTTC	CASSPRGSGTYEQYF	.	TRBV13	TRBJ2-7	.
TGCGCCAGCAGCTTGGGTAGCGGGAGGATCCACGAGCAGTACTTC	CASSLGSGRIHEQYF	.	TRBV5-1	TRBJ2-7	TRBD2
TGTGCCAGCAGCCCGATCGGGCGGGAGGCAGTCTACAATGAGCAGTTCTTC	CASSPIGREAVYNEQFF	.	TRBV28	TRBJ2-1	TRBD2